A selection of T cell receptor beta chains follows, all from one sample in a study of blood T cell repertoires in COVID-19. TCRdb's copy holds only in-frame clones and misses some; the assay was immunoSEQ multiplex PCR. The data show more than 150,000 clones, with about 86% seen just once and about 0.95% held by the top ten. What was sequenced was peripheral blood. The receptors stem from a woman younger than 30 who had recovered from COVID-19. Each CDR3 is given without its conserved first and last residue.

cdr3_aa	v_call	j_call
AISRGGDIQY	TRBV10-3	TRBJ2-4
ASSTRTSGRLETQY	TRBV7-2	TRBJ2-5
ASRSGTGVGEQY	TRBV7-9	TRBJ2-7
ASSQPTSANYGYT	TRBV4-1	TRBJ1-2
ASSLVGSAEAF	TRBV7-6	TRBJ1-1
AWGSGRGTDTQY	TRBV30	TRBJ2-3
ASRSIPRDILYNEQF	TRBV5-1	TRBJ2-1
ASTPLPGQGFDGYT	TRBV27	TRBJ1-2
ASSVTGGNQPQH	TRBV10-2	TRBJ1-5
ASSDLERGTQY	TRBV6-4	TRBJ2-3
ASSFSQNQPQH	TRBV28	TRBJ1-5
ATGGLAFNEQF	TRBV24-1	TRBJ2-1